This T cell receptor beta chain was retrieved from a study of cytomegalovirus exposure and HLA in healthy donors (dated by TCRdb to about 2017). Regarding the complete study: According to a later analysis, the 120 or so validation repertoires were produced on the same platform as the roughly 600 repertoires of the first cohort. High-throughput TCR immunosequencing, statistical association of individual TCRs with disease status, and machine learning were combined to predict cytomegalovirus infection status. A separate validation cohort of approximately 120 different subjects was used in addition to the approximately 670-subject first cohort. The study aimed to test whether signatures of past pathogen exposure could be identified by cataloging public T cell receptors. Summary of the overall study and its limitations: In both the original and validation cohorts, the classifier was reported to diagnose cytomegalovirus status with high specificity and sensitivity. Most TCR sequences were seen in very few donors, while some public TCRs were found in many individuals. The authors suggested that the approach could potentially be generalized to other disease states and immunological phenotypes. In vitro tests confirmed that a few of the cytomegalovirus-associated TCR beta chains recognize cytomegalovirus antigens. The study gave a list of 150 to 200 TCR beta chains associated with cytomegalovirus. Of the cluster scores, roughly 95% were above 0 in a later analysis, which found that TCRs clustered in the first cohort also tended to co-occur in the roughly 130 validation repertoires. A later analysis lacked HLA typing for the validation cohort, so it scored co-occurrence in that cohort across all 120 or so repertoires.

The library was prepared using the immunoSEQ multiplex PCR assay. As for how the authors treated the data: A statistical classification framework was built to diagnose cytomegalovirus status from the catalog of TCR beta chain sequences. TCRdb carries this immuneACCESS record with in-frame sequences only. Its versions omit some clonotypes, under half of them owing to an unresolved V gene in the studies checked, with the rest unexplained. The DNA was the basis for D and trimming; V, J and clone size are from that table. Across this sample there are 150,000 to 200,000 clones, with about nine tenths seen only once. Approximately 2.6% of the sample comes from the top ten. CDR1 and CDR2, looked up from the germline V gene, are MDHEN and SYDVKM. Including the terminal cysteine and phenylalanine, the CDR3 comprises 22 residues. Only the CDR3 DNA stays, 66 bases, in frame from base 1. Trimmed from V: 2 bases; trimmed from J: 6 bases; junction bases lacking a gene match: 22.

This clone was counted once. The target of this receptor is not known. Base quality data are lacking; no much larger clone is found one base away. The donors belonged to the validation cohort of about 110 subjects, which was separate from the roughly 670-subject first cohort. Material for sequencing was PBMCs. The rearrangement combines TRBV28 with TRBJ2-1, and 13 junctional nucleotides match TRBD2. The receptor was isolated from a man between 18 and 35 years old in good health and CMV-seropositive. The bases read TGTGCCAGCAGTTTACTTAAACGAAGGACTAGCGGGAGCGACTTAGGATTCAATGAGCAGTTCTTC. Its amino acids are CASSLLKRRTSGSDLGFNEQFF.